Listed below are T cell receptor beta chains from one sample, sequenced in a study of T cell repertoires in cytomegalovirus infection. TCRdb reprocessed the reads with MiXCR, giving one entry per CDR3 protein. The sample carries about 68,000 distinct CDR3 sequences, 22% recorded once. These TCRs are of unknown antigen specificity. The sample was PBMCs, sequenced either directly or after in vitro stimulation (not recorded which). The receptors were sampled from a human donor in good health (CMV status not recorded). Some clones in this sample may be carry-over from other donors' samples. Each CDR3 is given with its conserved first and last residue. Size is omitted from some rows. Given values are once, few, many or a class for expanded clones.

few	TRBV29-1	TRBJ1-1	CSAARGPGGEAFF
.	TRBV4-1	TRBJ2-3	CASSTGRARARDGTDTQYF
.	TRBV7-6	TRBJ2-7	CASSARTGEDEQYF
few	TRBV7-2	TRBJ1-4	CASGGGQGEKLFF
many	TRBV7-8	TRBJ1-3	CASSPMGQGSGNTIYF
many	TRBV7-8	TRBJ2-2	CASSLLPGETGELFF
.	TRBV5-6	TRBJ1-2	CASSYTVQYGYTF
many	TRBV5-1	TRBJ2-3	CASSLWLAADTQYF
.	TRBV12-3/TRBV12-4	TRBJ2-3	CASRPRVSTDTQYF
.	TRBV5-4	TRBJ2-7	CASSTELAGSAYEQYF
many	TRBV7-2	TRBJ2-5	CASSPPGFQKETQYF
once	TRBV19	TRBJ2-5	CASSMWGKEQETQYF
.	TRBV9	TRBJ2-2	CASSPPGRGDTGELFF
.	TRBV24-1	TRBJ2-1	CATSDLLQDDEQFF
.	TRBV7-2	TRBJ2-3	CASSLAVTDTQYF
many	TRBV7-8	TRBJ2-4	CASSSGTTGMGNIQYF
few	TRBV6-5	TRBJ2-3	CASSYSLLTWRRGTDTQYF
few	TRBV18	TRBJ2-3	CASSPPRGGSTDTQYF
few	TRBV7-8	TRBJ2-7	CASSFRDRSYEQYF
.	TRBV7-2	TRBJ1-1	CASSSSGNTEAFF
.	TRBV29-1	TRBJ1-4	CSVGRQQGEKLFF
.	TRBV5-1	TRBJ1-2	CASSLGDKAYYGYTF
many	TRBV7-8	TRBJ2-2	CASAMAEITGELFF
many	TRBV9	TRBJ2-3	CASSSHGLDRTDTQYF
.	TRBV7-2	TRBJ2-7	CASSLTVTYEQYF
many	TRBV7-9	TRBJ2-7	CASSSGSGTSAYEQYF
.	TRBV7-8	TRBJ1-5	CASSRKQGFTRQPQHF
.	TRBV12-3/TRBV12-4	TRBJ2-1	CASSLVGSYNEQFF
.	TRBV3-1	TRBJ1-5	CASSQGTGLNQPQHF
many	TRBV7-2	TRBJ2-3	CASSLGQGASDTQYF
.	TRBV20-1	TRBJ2-3	CSARVGVVPDTQYF
few	TRBV28	TRBJ2-7	CASSSSTSGSYEQYF
once	TRBV19	TRBJ1-1	CATGGRGNTEAFF
few	TRBV27	TRBJ2-7	CASSFSGRYPYEQYF
few	TRBV6-2/TRBV6-3	TRBJ2-5	CASERQGGLETQYF
many	TRBV15	TRBJ1-5	CATSKGQARSQPQHF
many	TRBV11-3	TRBJ2-1	CASSQRKAAYNEQFF
.	TRBV12-3/TRBV12-4	TRBJ1-4	CASSFRTGDEKLFF
many	TRBV7-9	TRBJ1-6	CASSFDLSNSPLHF
many	TRBV7-2	TRBJ1-2	CASSYRQIDYGYTF
once	TRBV6-2/TRBV6-3	TRBJ1-3	CASSSLVIRDTSHSGNTIYF
.	TRBV19	TRBJ1-5	CASSPAARSNQPQHF
many	TRBV7-2	TRBJ1-5	CASSQPGRSNQPQHF
.	TRBV28	TRBJ1-2	CASSLPFLAYYQEAYGYTF
.	TRBV2	TRBJ2-1	CASSPGTSKGEQFF
.	TRBV10-3	TRBJ2-3	CAIRTTDTQYF
.	TRBV6-5	TRBJ2-7	CASRRSGGVGASYEQYF
few	TRBV6-1	TRBJ2-1	CASSIRDRNEQFF
many	TRBV7-2	TRBJ2-2	CASSLSGELFF